These 26 T cell receptor beta chains came from one sample sequenced in a study of shared clonotypes between healthy human individuals. Terminally differentiated effector memory CD45RA+ cells were excluded by CCR7 positive selection of CD45RO-negative cells. The method was immunoSEQ multiplex PCR; TCRdb's version includes in-frame clones alone and lacks a portion of them. Altogether hundreds of thousands of clones are present, approximately 95% being singletons, with the ten largest covering around 0.11%. Sequencing was carried out using naive CD8+ T cells sorted from blood. The receptors come from a woman in her twenties or thirties in good health.

Written as DNA, the CDR3 is TGTGCCAGCAGTGGACAGTTCCCTAACACTGAAGCTTTCTTT. This translates into CASSGQFPNTEAFF. The chain joins TRBV6-1 to TRBJ1-1; D is possibly TRBD1 (5 bases). The germline V gene has CDR1 MNHNS and CDR2 SASEGT. V was pared by 4 bases and J by 2 bases, with 11 bases between. This CDR3 spans 14 amino acids.

The genes are TRBV2 and TRBJ1-2, with D unclear. Germline assignment: CDR1 SNHLY and CDR2 FYNNEI. The CDR3 length is 13 residues. The germline V and J ends were trimmed by 7 bases and 4 bases, with 13 bases remaining between them. The CDR3: CASIGSTAYGYTF. The CDR3 region has the DNA TGTGCCAGCATTGGCAGCACGGCCTATGGCTACACCTTC.

The J gene is TRBJ1-3, the V gene TRBV15, with 8 bases lining up with TRBD1. The V segment lost 8 bases and the J segment 1 base; nucleotides outside the gene matches: 4. Germline V gene sequence: CDR1 LNHNV, CDR2 YYDKDF (reference sequence). This CDR3 comprises 14 residues. CDR3 nucleotides: TGTGCCACCGGGGGACAGGAGTCTGGAAACACCATATATTTT. Encoded protein: CATGGQESGNTIYF.

V is TRBV5-6 and J is TRBJ2-5; D possibly corresponds to TRBD1 (6 bases). The CDR3 is made up of 14 amino acids. Germline assignment: CDR1 SGHDT and CDR2 YYEEEE. V was shortened by 0 bases and J by 4 bases, with 10 bases between the two germline ends. CDR3 residues: CASSLDRERETQYF. As DNA, the CDR3 is TGTGCCAGCAGCTTGGACAGGGAAAGAGAGACCCAGTACTTC.

CDR3 protein: CSVRTSGRSYEQYF. CDR3 nucleotide sequence: TGCAGCGTTAGGACTAGCGGGAGATCCTACGAGCAGTACTTC. V and J are TRBV29-1 and TRBJ2-7; 13 bases are a match to TRBD2. The CDR3 runs to 14 residues. Germline loops: CDR1 SQVTM, CDR2 ANQGSEA. Unmatched junction bases numbered 2, after V lost 5 bases and J lost 1 base.

The chain has TRBV19 and TRBJ2-1, with 7 positions matching TRBD2. Germline V gene sequence: CDR1 LNHDA, CDR2 SQIVND (reference sequence). The CDR3 contains 16 residues. The J segment lost 3 bases and the V segment lost 2 bases, leaving 7 bases of the junction unmatched. The chain's CDR3 is CASSINRLAVYNEQFF. The DNA for the CDR3 is TGTGCCAGTAGTATAAATCGGCTAGCGGTCTACAATGAGCAGTTCTTC.

The chain links TRBV4-2 to TRBJ1-2, with 7 bases matching TRBD1. V lost 1 base to trimming and J lost 6 bases; unmatched junction nucleotides: 5. Per the germline V gene, CDR1 is LGHNA and CDR2 is YNFKEQ. CDR3 size: 14 residues. CDR3 nucleotide sequence: TGTGCCAGCAGCCAAGGGTGGGACAGTGATGGCTACACCTTC. The encoded protein is CASSQGWDSDGYTF.

The DNA of the CDR3 is TGTGCCAGCAGTGAGGTCCCTCTTTATGGCTACACCTTC. It translates to CASSEVPLYGYTF. J is TRBJ1-2 and V is TRBV2, with D unresolved. Germline lookup yields CDR1 SNHLY and CDR2 FYNNEI. This CDR3 region has 13 residues. V was trimmed by 3 bases and J by 5 bases, leaving 10 bases between them.

This clone has just one count. J is TRBJ2-7 and V is TRBV7-8; weak D call: TRBD2 (5 bases). The CDR3 spans 13 residues. The germline V and J ends were trimmed by 4 bases and 8 bases, with 15 bases remaining between them. CDR1 is SGHVS and CDR2 is FQNEAQ in the germline V gene. CDR3 bases: TGTGCCAGCAGCTGGGGAGTTGGTTCTCAGCAGTACTTC. Translating gives CASSWGVGSQQYF.

The chain has TRBV6-5 and TRBJ1-5; 10 bases match TRBD1. The CDR3 length is 14 residues. The germline V gene encodes CDR1 MNHEY and CDR2 SVGAGI. The V segment lost 6 bases and the J segment 6 bases; nucleotides outside the gene matches: 5. The CDR3: CASSQGTGAQPQHF. DNA for the CDR3: TGTGCCAGCAGCCAGGGGACAGGGGCTCAGCCCCAGCATTTT.

The gene calls are TRBV7-6 and TRBJ2-5; D is uncertain. The germline V and J ends were trimmed by 1 base and 5 bases, with 17 bases remaining between them. Germline loops: CDR1 SGHVS, CDR2 FNYEAQ. CDR3 length: 16 amino acids. In nucleotides, the CDR3 is TGTGCCAGCAGCTTAGTGGTCGACAACTCCGTGGAGACCCAGTACTTC. It yields the protein CASSLVVDNSVETQYF.

V usage is TRBV28 and J usage is TRBJ2-1; 12 bases map to TRBD2. Germline V gives CDR1 MDHEN, CDR2 SYDVKM. The CDR3 extends over 15 amino acids. V shed 6 bases, J shed 4 bases, and the junction held 4 bases outside the gene matches. CDR3 amino acids: CASRTTSGSYNEQFF. CDR3 DNA sequence: TGTGCCAGCAGGACGACTAGCGGGAGTTACAATGAGCAGTTCTTC. The full variable domain, in which reference TRBV28 and TRBJ2-1 provide the parts outside the CDR3, is DVKVTQSSRYLVKRTGEKVFLECVQDMDHENMFWYRQDPGLGLRLIYFSYDVKMKEKGDIPEGYSVSREKKERFSLILESASTNQTSMYLCASRTTSGSYNEQFFGPGTRLTVL.

This rearrangement joins TRBV7-8 to TRBJ2-4; 9 positions agree with TRBD2. Losses at the gene ends were 4 bases for V and 0 bases for J; bases not matched to a gene: 1. Germline loops: CDR1 SGHVS, CDR2 FQNEAQ. The CDR3 extends over 15 amino acids. The CDR3: CASSSSGIAKNIQYF. CDR3 bases: TGTGCCAGCAGCTCTAGCGGGATAGCCAAAAACATTCAGTACTTC.

J is TRBJ1-5 and V is TRBV28, with 10 bases matching TRBD1. This CDR3 is 15 amino acids long. J lost 7 bases, V lost 6 bases, and 9 bases had no gene match. Germline lookup yields CDR1 MDHEN and CDR2 SYDVKM. CDR3 residues: CASRETGGAGQPQHF. The CDR3 nucleotides read TGTGCCAGCAGGGAGACAGGGGGCGCGGGACAGCCCCAGCATTTT.

The chain combines TRBV7-9 with TRBJ2-3; D call uncertain. V was trimmed by 0 bases and J by 2 bases, leaving 6 bases between them. CDR1 and CDR2 from the germline V gene are SEHNR and FQNEAQ (reference sequence). This CDR3 is 14 amino acids long. The CDR3 sequence: CASSLALFTDTQYF. CDR3 DNA sequence: TGTGCCAGCAGCTTAGCACTCTTCACAGATACGCAGTATTTT.

J is TRBJ1-3 and V is TRBV6-5; D might be TRBD1 (5 bases). Trimming took off 2 bases at V and 6 bases at J, with 17 bases between the two ends. CDR3 length equals 16 residues. The germline gives CDR1 MNHEY, CDR2 SVGAGI. Here the CDR3 DNA reads TGTGCCAGCAGTTACACATTCCAGGGAGAGGAAAACACCATATATTTT. Translation gives CASSYTFQGEENTIYF.

The chain couples TRBV4-1 to TRBJ2-2; maybe TRBD1 (5 bases). The CDR3 loop spans 16 amino acids. The V end was cut by 5 bases, the J end by 0 bases, with 13 bases between. Germline lookup yields CDR1 MGHRA and CDR2 YSYEKL. CDR3 coding DNA: TGCGCCAGCAGCGGGGCCCGGACACCGAACACCGGGGAGCTGTTTTTT. Protein sequence: CASSGARTPNTGELFF.

The rearrangement links TRBV5-6 to TRBJ2-5; D is undetermined. The V and J ends lost 5 bases and 4 bases respectively, with 21 bases between them. This CDR3 contains 16 residues. CDR1 is SGHDT and CDR2 is YYEEEE in the germline V gene. The CDR3, as DNA: TGTGCCAGCAGGGGCCCCTCGCTCGATAGTGTAGAGACCCAGTACTTC. Encoded protein: CASRGPSLDSVETQYF.

The chain employs TRBV6-1 and TRBJ1-2, with 7 positions matching TRBD1. This CDR3 contains 13 residues. The J segment lost 4 bases and the V segment lost 3 bases, leaving 2 bases of the junction unmatched. The V gene's germline CDR1 is MNHNS and CDR2 SASEGT. The CDR3 nucleotides are TGTGCCAGCAGTGAGAGGGGGCCCTATGGCTACACCTTC. Residues: CASSERGPYGYTF.

The chain is built from TRBV25-1 and TRBJ2-1; TRBD2 aligns across 10 bases. Germline CDR1 MGHDK, CDR2 SYGVNS. The CDR3 loop spans 14 amino acids. V was pared by 6 bases and J by 7 bases, with 6 bases of the junction left unmatched. Written as DNA, the CDR3 is TGTGCCAGCAGAGGTATTAGCGGGAGGAATGAGCAGTTCTTC. It yields the protein CASRGISGRNEQFF.

The chain is built from TRBV28 and TRBJ2-3; tentatively, D is TRBD2 (6 bases). Trimming left V 6 bases short and J 0 bases short, with 13 bases between. The CDR3 spans 15 residues. Looked up from germline, CDR1 is MDHEN and CDR2 is SYDVKM. CDR3: CASRFSGGSTDTQYF. The DNA of the CDR3 is TGTGCCAGCAGGTTTAGCGGAGGGAGCACAGATACGCAGTATTTT.

The chain links TRBV19 to TRBJ2-5; perhaps D is TRBD1 or TRBD2 (5 bases each). Judging by the DNA end, TRBJ2-7 fits better; the J call may be wrong. The V gene's germline CDR1 is LNHDA and CDR2 SQIVND (reference sequence). The CDR3 contains 14 residues. This CDR3 reads CASSTQPEGHEQYF. The CDR3 bases are TGTGCCAGTAGTACACAGCCCGAGGGACACGAGCAGTACTTC.

The chain couples TRBV29-1 to TRBJ2-3; TRBD1 aligns across 11 bases. The CDR3 is made up of 17 amino acids. With 0 bases clipped from V and 0 bases from J, the junction kept 5 bases outside the gene matches. Germline V CDR1 and CDR2: SQVTM, ANQGSEA. This chain's CDR3 is CSVEEERTGGSTDTQYF. DNA of the CDR3: TGCAGCGTTGAAGAGGAGAGGACAGGGGGCAGCACAGATACGCAGTATTTT.

This clone was seen just once. The chain couples TRBV11-2 to TRBJ2-7; 8 bases fit TRBD2. The germline V gene encodes CDR1 SGHAT and CDR2 FQNNGV. This CDR3 is 12 amino acids long. CDR3 sequence reads: CAISGGSYEQYF. DNA for the CDR3: TGTGCTATCAGCGGGGGATCCTACGAGCAGTACTTC.

In its sample, this clone was seen once. The chain recombines TRBV7-8 with TRBJ2-7; D gene ambiguous. Germline CDR1 is SGHVS and CDR2 is FQNEAQ. CDR3 length: 14 amino acids. The V end lost 2 bases, the J end lost 0 bases, and 8 bases lay between the germline ends. In DNA, the CDR3 is TGTGCCAGCAGCTTATTGACGAACTCCTACGAGCAGTACTTC. Residues: CASSLLTNSYEQYF.

This chain joins TRBV9 and TRBJ2-5; D perhaps matches TRBD2 (6 bases). Trimming took 0 bases from V and 2 from J, leaving 14 bases between them. In germline, CDR1 is SGDLS, CDR2 YYNGEE. This CDR3 region has 16 residues. The CDR3 protein is CASSVGGTEFQETQYF. The CDR3 region has the DNA TGTGCCAGCAGCGTAGGCGGGACCGAGTTTCAAGAGACCCAGTACTTC.